Listed below are T cell receptor beta chains from one sample, sequenced in a study of blood T cell repertoires in COVID-19. Measured with immunoSEQ multiplex PCR; TCRdb has only the in-frame clones, and not every one. The sample records more than 250,000 clones, about 91% being singletons. The material sequenced was PBMCs or T cells enriched from blood (not recorded which). These receptors were collected from a woman in her forties with acute COVID-19. Each CDR3 is given with its conserved first and last residue. D genes are given only for firm matches. Size is omitted from some rows. Given values are once, few, many or a class for expanded clones.

abundance | j_gene | v_gene | d_gene | CDR3nt | CDR3aa
NA | TRBJ1-3 | TRBV27 | NA | TGTGCCAGCAGTTCGGGGGGCTCTGGAAACACCATATATTTT | CASSSGGSGNTIYF
NA | TRBJ2-3 | TRBV5-4 | TRBD1 | TGTGCCAGCAGCGAAACAGGGGTAGGGGACACAGATACGCAGTATTTT | CASSETGVGDTDTQYF
NA | TRBJ1-3 | TRBV28 | TRBD1 | TGTGCCAGCAGTAGAAGAATAGGGACAGGGTGGGACACCATATATTTT | CASSRRIGTGWDTIYF
NA | TRBJ1-2 | TRBV6-5 | NA | TGTGCCAGCAGTCCTTTCGGAGCGGGCAATGGCTACACCTTC | CASSPFGAGNGYTF
once | TRBJ2-7 | TRBV5-4 | NA | TGTGCCAGCAGCTTGGGGGGGGGCAGACTTACCTACGAGCAGTACTTC | CASSLGGGRLTYEQYF
NA | TRBJ1-2 | TRBV27 | TRBD1 | TGTGCCAGCAGTTTATTCCCAGGGGGTGGCTACACCTTC | CASSLFPGGGYTF
NA | TRBJ1-1 | TRBV28 | TRBD1 | TGTGCCAGCAGGCCAGTTCCGGGACAGGGCCCCATTAACACTGAAGCTTTCTTT | CASRPVPGQGPINTEAFF
once | TRBJ1-4 | TRBV28 | NA | TGTGCCAGCAGTTTGGCACAGGGAGTTGCAACTAATGAAAAACTGTTTTTT | CASSLAQGVATNEKLFF
once | TRBJ2-2 | TRBV9 | NA | TGTGCCAGCAGCGGGTCCCTAGTTTTGGCCACCGGGGAGCTGTTTTTT | CASSGSLVLATGELFF
NA | TRBJ2-3 | TRBV18 | TRBD2 | TGTGCCAGCTCACCCCGACTAGCGGGAGGCTCGATAAGCACAGATACGCAGTATTTT | CASSPRLAGGSISTDTQYF
once | TRBJ2-5 | TRBV7-7 | TRBD2 | TGTGCTAGCAGCTTAGGAGCGGGAGGCGAGACCCAGTACTTC | CASSLGAGGETQYF
once | TRBJ1-6 | TRBV6-2/TRBV6-3 | NA | TGTGCCAGCAGTCGGTGGGATCGGGGAAATTCACCCCTCCACTTT | CASSRWDRGNSPLHF
NA | TRBJ2-1 | TRBV24-1 | TRBD2 | TGTGCCACCAGTGATTGGACTAGAAACAATGAGCAGTTCTTC | CATSDWTRNNEQFF
once | TRBJ1-5 | TRBV18 | TRBD1 | TGTGCCAGCTCACCACCAAAGGGGGCGAATAGCAATCAGCCCCAGCATTTT | CASSPPKGANSNQPQHF
NA | TRBJ1-2 | TRBV7-2 | NA | TGTGCCAGCAGCACTAGCGGTGGGACAACCATAAGCTACACCTTC | CASSTSGGTTISYTF
few | TRBJ1-1 | TRBV28 | NA | TGTGCCAGCAGTTTAGCTAGGTACCCTGAAGCTTTCTTT | CASSLARYPEAFF
NA | TRBJ2-7 | TRBV5-1 | NA | TGCGCCAGCAGCTTGGCCTTGTCAGGGCACTACGAGCAGTACTTC | CASSLALSGHYEQYF
few | TRBJ2-7 | TRBV24-1 | TRBD1 | TGTGCCACCAGTGAATCGGGACAGCTCTACGAGCAGTACTTC | CATSESGQLYEQYF
NA | TRBJ2-2 | TRBV4-1 | TRBD2 | TGCGCCAGCAGCCTTTGGACTAGCGGGAGGGAGGCCACCGGGGAGCTGTTTTTT | CASSLWTSGREATGELFF
NA | TRBJ1-2 | TRBV25-1 | TRBD1 | TGTGCCAGCAGTAATACAGGGGGCGCGGGTGGCTACACCTTC | CASSNTGGAGGYTF
NA | TRBJ1-1 | TRBV11-1 | NA | TGTGCCAGCAGCTTAGGACAGGAGAACACTGAAGCTTTCTTT | CASSLGQENTEAFF
NA | TRBJ2-2 | TRBV30 | NA | TGTGCCTGGAGTTCGGGGGTGCATACCGGGGAGCTGTTTTTT | CAWSSGVHTGELFF
NA | TRBJ1-6 | TRBV30 | NA | TGTGCCTGGAGTGTAACAGGGACTAATTCACCCCTCCACTTT | CAWSVTGTNSPLHF
NA | TRBJ1-4 | TRBV2 | NA | TGTGCCAGCAGTGCCGACAGCGAAAAACTGTTTTTT | CASSADSEKLFF
NA | TRBJ1-5 | TRBV19 | NA | TGTGCCAGTAGTCCACTTCTGGGGGGGAAAGATCAGCCCCAGCATTTT | CASSPLLGGKDQPQHF
NA | TRBJ2-1 | TRBV19 | TRBD2 | TGTGCCAGTAGTATTAGGGCTAGCGGGAGGGCCAATGAGCAGTTCTTC | CASSIRASGRANEQFF
NA | TRBJ2-1 | TRBV9 | NA | TGTGCCAGCAGCCCGCTCCCTAGCAGAAGTTACAATGAGCAGTTCTTC | CASSPLPSRSYNEQFF
NA | TRBJ1-1 | TRBV6-4 | TRBD1 | TGTGCCAGCAGATCGACAGGGGGGAACACTGAAGCTTTCTTT | CASRSTGGNTEAFF
NA | TRBJ2-7 | TRBV24-1 | NA | TGTGCCACCAGTGATTCCGCTGGGGGCTTGGTCGAGCAGTACTTC | CATSDSAGGLVEQYF
NA | TRBJ2-3 | TRBV15 | NA | TGTGCCACCAGCAGAGATCGGCAGGCTTCGCAGTATTTT | CATSRDRQASQYF
NA | TRBJ1-2 | TRBV29-1 | TRBD1 | TGCAGCTGCCTCGGGACAGGGGGCGTTGGCTACACCTTC | CSCLGTGGVGYTF